This T cell receptor (beta chain) was obtained from a study of T cells in Graves' hyperthyroidism and ophthalmopathy. This clonotype was seen repeatedly, ten times or more. Its antigen remains unknown. General study points: Stable hyperthyroidism was told apart from ophthalmopathy by a model built on 13 V-J features.

TCR beta CDR3 regions were amplified from RNA transcripts. The HTBI primer set drove a first-round RT-PCR of the TCR CDR3. From the multiplex PCR reads, TCRdb called clonotypes with MiXCR, one entry per CDR3 protein. Among a few hundred thousand distinct CDR3 sequences listed, about 15% were seen once. This CDR3 region has 16 residues. The germline gives CDR1 MDHEN, CDR2 SYDVKM. J lost 2 bases, V lost 5 bases, and 6 bases had no gene match. Patients with uncontrolled infections, other autoimmune diseases, pregnancy or lactation were excluded. The PBMCs studied were ones that came from about 10 ml fresh peripheral blood.

The V call is TRBV28, the J call TRBJ2-3; 11 bases agree with TRBD2. The origin of this receptor is a woman in her 30s with Graves' hyperthyroidism. The specimen was blood. This chain's CDR3 is CASSQLGLAATDTQYF. CDR3 nucleotide sequence: TGTGCCAGCAGTCAACTGGGACTAGCGGCCACAGATACGCAGTATTTT.